What follows are 19 T cell receptor beta chains derived from one specimen sequenced in a study of OX40 agonist ivuxolimab in advanced cancers. Here immunoSEQ multiplex PCR was the method, and the copy in TCRdb shows in-frame clones only, minus some. The sample has around 61,000 clones, roughly 80% seen once. The specimen comprised CD4+ or CD8+ T cells sorted from blood, sampled in a trial of the OX40 agonist ivuxolimab. These receptors were taken from an adult with an advanced solid tumor such as melanoma, head and neck, liver or kidney cancer.

This clone was detected only a few times. The J gene is TRBJ1-1, the V gene TRBV6-1, with TRBD1 as a possible D gene (6 bases). This CDR3 is 13 amino acids long. Germline lookup yields CDR1 MNHNS and CDR2 SASEGT. The germline V and J ends were trimmed by 2 bases and 3 bases, with 7 bases remaining between them. The DNA for the CDR3 is TGTGCCAGCAGTGAAACAGGGCACACTGAAGCTTTCTTT. Its translation is CASSETGHTEAFF.

This sequence joins TRBV5-1 and TRBJ2-7, with D possibly being TRBD1 or TRBD2 (5 bases each). This CDR3 has 14 residues. V lost 2 bases and J lost 1, with 10 bases in between. Looked up from germline, CDR1 is SGHRS and CDR2 is YFSETQ. The CDR3 nucleotides read TGCGCCAGCAGCTTTGGGACGGGTTCCTACGAGCAGTACTTC. Translated, it gives CASSFGTGSYEQYF.

This clone showed up just a few times. V gene TRBV7-8 combines with J gene TRBJ1-5; no clear D gene. The CDR3 extends over 13 amino acids. V lost 3 bases, J lost 4 bases, and 7 bases lay in between. Germline CDR1 is SGHVS and CDR2 is FQNEAQ. CDR3 sequence (DNA): TGTGCCAGCAGCTTCGGGAGGAATCAGCCCCAGCATTTT. Translated, it gives CASSFGRNQPQHF.

The genes are TRBV10-1 and TRBJ2-3; no firm D call. This CDR3 is built from 16 residues. Germline-derived CDR1 and CDR2 are WNHNN and SYGVQD (reference sequence). The germline V and J ends were trimmed by 1 base and 0 bases, with 11 bases remaining between them. The CDR3 DNA reads as TGCGCCAGCAGTGAGTGGGCCCGAACTAGCACAGATACGCAGTATTTT. Residues: CASSEWARTSTDTQYF.

This chain uses TRBV5-1 with TRBJ2-7, with 9 bases aligning to TRBD1. Germline V lookup: CDR1 SGHRS, CDR2 YFSETQ. CDR3 length: 16 residues. The J segment lost 3 bases and the V segment lost 4 bases, leaving 11 bases of the junction unmatched. This chain's CDR3 is CASSGGTGQGLYEQYF. The CDR3 nucleotides read TGCGCCAGCAGCGGAGGGACGGGACAGGGACTCTACGAGCAGTACTTC.

This rearrangement joins TRBV5-1 to TRBJ1-2; TRBD1 is a possible D gene (6 bases). Deletions cut 3 bases from V and 5 bases from J, with 8 bases between. Germline CDR1 is SGHRS and CDR2 is YFSETQ. This CDR3 spans 12 amino acids. The CDR3 DNA follows: TGCGCCAGCAGCTCGGGACAATATGGCTACACCTTC. It specifies CASSSGQYGYTF.

As for this clone: Germline and junction disagree at one end, which may indicate a read error. This sequence joins TRBV2 and TRBJ2-7; 11 positions agree with TRBD1. The CDR3 is 11 amino acids. Germline V gene sequence: CDR1 SNHLY, CDR2 FYNNEI. As DNA, the CDR3 is TGTGCCAGCAGTGCCGGGACAGGGGGTTCCTTC. As protein: CASSAGTGGSF.

The rearrangement uses TRBV30 and TRBJ1-2; the D gene is possibly TRBD1 (6 bases). The CDR3 extends over 11 amino acids. V lost 4 bases and J 8 bases, leaving 11 bases between the germline ends. Germline-derived CDR1 and CDR2 are GTSNPN and SVGIG (reference sequence). The CDR3 DNA reads as TGTGCCTGGACGTGGGGGGGCGGCTACACCTTC. Amino acids: CAWTWGGGYTF.

This rearrangement joins TRBV19 to TRBJ2-6; possible D gene TRBD2, 7 bases. Germline CDR1 reads LNHDA; CDR2 reads SQIVND (reference sequence). V lost 3 bases and J lost 2, with 14 bases in between. This CDR3 is 17 amino acids long. The CDR3 reads CASSIGGHTPGANVLTF. The CDR3 DNA sequence: TGTGCCAGTAGTATCGGGGGGCACACCCCTGGGGCCAACGTCCTGACTTTC.

The V gene is TRBV14, the J gene TRBJ1-1, with 8 bases identical to TRBD1. The CDR3 spans 15 residues. V trimming: 1 base; J trimming: 1 base; junction bases outside the gene matches: 2. Germline lookup yields CDR1 SGHDN and CDR2 FVKESK. CDR3 in amino acids: CASSQGDRTNTEAFF. As DNA, the CDR3 is TGTGCCAGCAGCCAAGGGGACAGGACGAACACTGAAGCTTTCTTT.

The chain carries TRBV27 and TRBJ2-3, with TRBD1 as a possible D gene (5 bases). Germline V CDR1 and CDR2: MNHEY, SMNVEV (reference sequence). The CDR3 contains 13 residues. V lost 5 bases to trimming and J lost 4 bases, with 10 bases between them. The CDR3 region has the DNA TGTGCCAGCAGTCCACAGGTACCAGATACGCAGTATTTT. This translates into CASSPQVPDTQYF.

This chain uses TRBV7-9 with TRBJ1-1; 7 bases are shared with TRBD1. Trimming cost V 3 bases and J 8 bases; bases outside gene matches: 12. Germline V gene sequence: CDR1 SEHNR, CDR2 FQNEAQ (reference sequence). CDR3 length equals 15 residues. The CDR3 region is CASSLPNRGIVEAFF. The CDR3, as DNA: TGTGCCAGCAGCTTGCCGAACAGGGGCATCGTAGAAGCTTTCTTT.

The chain joins TRBV9 to TRBJ2-5; TRBD1 aligns across 8 bases. Germline values: CDR1 SGDLS, CDR2 YYNGEE. The ends lost 2 bases at V and 4 bases at J; junction bases unmatched: 7. The CDR3 runs to 15 residues. The CDR3 sequence: CASSVGAGGGETQYF. In DNA form, the CDR3 reads TGTGCCAGCAGCGTCGGAGCAGGGGGCGGAGAGACCCAGTACTTC.

The V gene is TRBV4-3, the J gene TRBJ2-7, with 9 bases fitting TRBD1. Germline loops: CDR1 LGHNA, CDR2 YSLEER. This CDR3 spans 15 amino acids. After removal of 0 bases from V and 5 bases from J, the junction contained 5 bases not matched to a gene. CDR3 sequence: CASSQEYRGLDEQYF. The CDR3 region has the DNA TGCGCCAGCAGCCAAGAGTACAGGGGGCTCGACGAGCAGTACTTC.

This chain connects TRBV18 to TRBJ1-4; no definite D call. This CDR3 is 13 amino acids long. Trimming removed 3 bases at V and 7 bases at J, with 9 bases between. CDR1 is KGHSH and CDR2 is LQKENI in the germline V gene. CDR3 DNA sequence: TGTGCCAGCTCACCGGCGATATTTGAAAAACTGTTTTTT. Protein sequence: CASSPAIFEKLFF.

The chain uses TRBV19 and TRBJ1-2, with D perhaps TRBD1 (6 bases). V lost 3 bases, J lost 5 bases, and 10 bases lay in between. The CDR3 has 13 residues. Germline values: CDR1 LNHDA, CDR2 SQIVND (reference sequence). CDR3 nucleotides: TGTGCCAGTAGTATCGCAGGGGAGTATGGCTACACCTTC. It codes for CASSIAGEYGYTF.

This clone has only one observation. The rearrangement links TRBV6-1 to TRBJ2-2; maybe TRBD1 (7 bases). From germline, CDR1 is MNHNS and CDR2 SASEGT. V was pared by 10 bases and J by 1 base, with 13 bases between. This CDR3 is built from 14 residues. This CDR3 reads CATGGGRNTGELFF. Here the CDR3 DNA reads TGTGCCACCGGAGGGGGCAGGAACACCGGGGAGCTGTTTTTT.

This sequence joins TRBV5-1 and TRBJ2-1; either TRBD1 or TRBD2 may fit D (5 bases each). The ends were cut back, 4 bases at V and 8 bases at J, with 19 bases in the middle. Germline CDR1 and CDR2: SGHRS and YFSETQ. CDR3 size: 15 residues. The CDR3 sequence: CASSGSGPRDDEQFF. The DNA of the CDR3 is TGCGCCAGCAGCGGATCGGGACCTCGGGACGATGAGCAGTTCTTC.

This rearrangement joins TRBV5-4 to TRBJ2-5, with TRBD1 matching over 9 bases. The CDR3 is made up of 15 amino acids. V gave up 4 bases and J gave up 4 bases; unmatched junction bases: 8. Germline CDR1 SGHNT, CDR2 YYREEE (reference sequence). CDR3 sequence reads: CASSQDRGQLETQYF. The CDR3 nucleotides are TGTGCCAGCAGCCAGGACAGGGGCCAGCTAGAGACCCAGTACTTC. Full variable domain (outside the CDR3, taken from reference TRBV5-4 and TRBJ2-5): ETGVTQSPTHLIKTRGQQVTLRCSSQSGHNTVSWYQQALGQGPQFIFQYYREEENGRGNFPPRFSGLQFPNYSSELNVNALELDDSALYLCASSQDRGQLETQYFGPGTRLLVL.